Below, 17 T cell receptor beta chains from the same sample are listed, as sequenced in a study of T-cell reconstitution after alpha-beta-depleted transplantation in children. Preparation of the TCRbeta library involved a method that used unique molecular identifiers. From the PCR reads, TCRdb called clonotypes with MiXCR, one entry per CDR3 protein. The repertoire includes 400,000 to 500,000 distinct CDR3 sequences, approximately 11% of them detected once, and roughly 6% sits in the top ten. Sequenced here: PBMCs from the stem cell graft donor, sampled from the stem cell graft. The receptors derive from a human donor who donated a stem cell graft to a child with acute myeloid leukemia.

The CDR3 loop reads CATSRGPLREKLFF. The CDR3 nucleotides are TGTGCCACCAGCAGAGGACCCTTACGGGAAAAACTGTTTTTT. The genes are TRBV15 and TRBJ1-4, with D uncertain. V gave up 1 base and J gave up 8 bases, with 11 bases separating them. The CDR3 contains 14 residues. Germline CDR1 LNHNV, CDR2 YYDKDF (reference sequence).

The CDR3 spells CASSLETGGASSGYTF. The CDR3 DNA reads TGCGCCAGCAGCTTGGAAACAGGGGGCGCGTCGAGCGGCTACACCTTC. The gene calls are TRBV5-1 and TRBJ1-2; 9 bases line up with TRBD1. Germline CDR1 SGHRS, CDR2 YFSETQ. With 0 bases clipped from V and 8 bases from J, the junction kept 11 bases outside the gene matches. This CDR3 is built from 16 residues. The full variable domain, in which reference TRBV5-1 and TRBJ1-2 provide the parts outside the CDR3, is KAGVTQTPRYLIKTRGQQVTLSCSPISGHRSVSWYQQTPGQGLQFLFEYFSETQRNKGNFPGRFSGRQFSNSRSEMNVSTLELGDSALYLCASSLETGGASSGYTFGSGTRLTVV.

A word on this clonotype: This may be a read error: a much more frequent sequence differs by one nucleotide. The chain combines TRBV12-3 or TRBV12-4 with TRBJ1-5; D may be TRBD1 (5 bases). The CDR3 extends over 15 amino acids. The CDR3 DNA sequence: TGTGCCAGCAGTTTAGGGGGGATTAGCAATCGGCCCCAGCATTTT. This encodes CASSLGGISNRPQHF.

This clonotype was detected many times. The chain is built from TRBV29-1 and TRBJ1-1; D is unresolved. The CDR3 runs to 11 residues. Trimming removed 7 bases at V and 0 bases at J, with 6 bases between. The germline V gene encodes CDR1 SQVTM and CDR2 ANQGSEA. The CDR3 nucleotides are TGCAGCGCCGGAATGAACACTGAAGCTTTCTTT. Amino acids: CSAGMNTEAFF.

This clonotype has only one observation. In DNA form, the CDR3 reads TGCGCCAGCAGGACCCATGGAGGGGGGACAGAGACCCAGTACTTC. Its protein product is CASRTHGGGTETQYF. V usage is TRBV5-1 and J usage is TRBJ2-5; possibly TRBD1 or TRBD2 for D (6 bases each). The CDR3 consists of 15 residues. Trimming pared 5 bases from V and 4 bases from J, leaving 18 bases between. Germline V gene sequence: CDR1 SGHRS, CDR2 YFSETQ. The variable domain in full, completed from reference TRBV5-1 and TRBJ2-5, reads KAGVTQTPRYLIKTRGQQVTLSCSPISGHRSVSWYQQTPGQGLQFLFEYFSETQRNKGNFPGRFSGRQFSNSRSEMNVSTLELGDSALYLCASRTHGGGTETQYFGPGTRLLVL.

This chain uses TRBV12-3 or TRBV12-4 with TRBJ1-4; D is ambiguous. V gave up 2 bases and J gave up 1 base, with 8 bases separating them. This CDR3 contains 15 residues. The CDR3 DNA reads as TGTGCCAGCAGTTTAAGGCTCGGAACTAATGAAAAACTGTTTTTT. Translation: CASSLRLGTNEKLFF.

This clonotype was recorded a few times. V gene TRBV9 combines with J gene TRBJ2-1, with D possibly being TRBD2 (5 bases). In germline, CDR1 is SGDLS, CDR2 YYNGEE. This CDR3 spans 15 amino acids. The V and J ends lost 4 bases and 5 bases respectively, with 16 bases between them. Written as DNA, the CDR3 is TGTGCCAGCAGCATAGGACCCCACGGGGACAATGAGCAGTTCTTC. Its protein product is CASSIGPHGDNEQFF.

This clonotype was recorded many times. The CDR3 reads CASSQDRGWNEQFF. CDR3 sequence (DNA): TGCGCCAGCAGCCAAGACAGGGGATGGAATGAGCAGTTCTTC. V and J are TRBV4-1 and TRBJ2-1; D perhaps matches TRBD1 (6 bases). The CDR3 length is 14 residues. V lost 0 bases to trimming and J lost 7 bases, with 10 bases between them. In germline, CDR1 is MGHRA, CDR2 YSYEKL.

The CDR3 loop is CASIGLVDEQYF. Written as DNA, the CDR3 is TGTGCCAGCATTGGACTAGTAGATGAGCAGTACTTC. This sequence joins TRBV2 and TRBJ2-7, with 7 positions matching TRBD2. The CDR3 totals 12 residues. The germline V gene has CDR1 SNHLY and CDR2 FYNNEI. V shed 7 bases, J shed 7 bases, and the junction held 7 bases outside the gene matches. The full variable domain, in which reference TRBV2 and TRBJ2-7 provide the parts outside the CDR3, is EPEVTQTPSHQVTQMGQEVILRCVPISNHLYFYWYRQILGQKVEFLVSFYNNEISEKSEIFDDQFSVERPDGSNFTLKIRSTKLEDSAMYFCASIGLVDEQYFGPGTRLTVT.

This chain joins TRBV4-3 and TRBJ2-3, with D unclear. V gave up 0 bases and J gave up 2 bases, with 9 bases separating them. Looked up from germline, CDR1 is LGHNA and CDR2 is YSLEER. The CDR3 runs to 15 residues. CDR3 bases: TGCGCCAGCAGCCAAGACTCTGACGCCACAGATACGCAGTATTTT. Amino acid sequence: CASSQDSDATDTQYF.

The DNA of the CDR3 is TGTGCCAGCTCGTTATTATCCATAAAATGGGGCCACGAGCAGTACTTC. Encoded protein: CASSLLSIKWGHEQYF. This rearrangement joins TRBV18 to TRBJ2-7; D might be TRBD1 (5 bases). This CDR3 comprises 16 residues. The V end was cut by 6 bases, the J end by 5 bases, with 23 bases between. CDR1 KGHSH and CDR2 LQKENI come from the germline V gene.

The V and J genes are TRBV20-1 and TRBJ2-5; possibly TRBD1 for D (6 bases). V was shortened by 4 bases and J by 4 bases, with 16 bases between the two germline ends. Germline V gene data show CDR1 as DFQATT and CDR2 as SNEGSKA (reference sequence). The CDR3 covers 14 residues. This CDR3 is CSATIGGIVETQYF. CDR3 nucleotide sequence: TGCAGTGCTACTATTGGGGGCATTGTAGAGACCCAGTACTTC.

About this clonotype: A junction boundary mismatches the germline segment, possibly from a read error. The V gene is TRBV5-1, the J gene TRBJ2-2, with TRBD1 identical over 7 bases. The CDR3 spans 17 residues. From germline, CDR1 is SGHRS and CDR2 YFSETQ. The CDR3 nucleotides are TGCGCCAGCAGAAATGGGACAGCCCTATTAACCACCGGCGAGCTGTTTTTT. It encodes CASRNGTALLTTGELFF.

The rearrangement uses TRBV4-2 and TRBJ1-6; D uncertain. Germline CDR1 is LGHNA and CDR2 is YNFKEQ. With 0 bases removed from V and 8 bases from J, the gap between germline ends came to 11 bases. This CDR3 is built from 15 residues. CDR3 sequence: CASSQDAGGDSPLHF. CDR3 sequence (DNA): TGTGCCAGCAGCCAAGATGCAGGCGGGGATTCACCCCTCCACTTT.

This clonotype was counted only a few times. The chain is built from TRBV19 and TRBJ2-1; D might be TRBD2 (5 bases). The CDR3 is 14 amino acids. V was clipped by 5 bases and J by 2 bases, with 10 bases between them. CDR1 and CDR2 from the germline V gene are LNHDA and SQIVND (reference sequence). CDR3 DNA: TGTGCCAGTAGTCAGTTAGCGACCTACAATGAGCAGTTCTTC. Translated: CASSQLATYNEQFF.

The chain is built from TRBV20-1 and TRBJ2-2, with D maybe TRBD1 (5 bases). Germline lookup yields CDR1 DFQATT and CDR2 SNEGSKA (reference sequence). The V end lost 5 bases, the J end lost 6 bases, and 13 bases lay between the germline ends. The CDR3 has 13 amino acids. CDR3 nucleotide sequence: TGCAGTGCTTCAAGACTGGGGCCCGGGGAGCTGTTTTTT. Translated, it gives CSASRLGPGELFF.

Only a few counts were recorded for this clonotype. V is TRBV5-5 and J is TRBJ1-1; D is uncertain. Per germline, CDR1 SGHKS and CDR2 YYEKEE (reference sequence). V gave up 2 bases and J gave up 5 bases, with 13 bases separating them. The CDR3 extends over 14 amino acids. The CDR3 protein is CASSLGPPWTEAFF. Written as DNA, the CDR3 is TGTGCCAGCAGCTTAGGTCCCCCGTGGACTGAAGCTTTCTTT.